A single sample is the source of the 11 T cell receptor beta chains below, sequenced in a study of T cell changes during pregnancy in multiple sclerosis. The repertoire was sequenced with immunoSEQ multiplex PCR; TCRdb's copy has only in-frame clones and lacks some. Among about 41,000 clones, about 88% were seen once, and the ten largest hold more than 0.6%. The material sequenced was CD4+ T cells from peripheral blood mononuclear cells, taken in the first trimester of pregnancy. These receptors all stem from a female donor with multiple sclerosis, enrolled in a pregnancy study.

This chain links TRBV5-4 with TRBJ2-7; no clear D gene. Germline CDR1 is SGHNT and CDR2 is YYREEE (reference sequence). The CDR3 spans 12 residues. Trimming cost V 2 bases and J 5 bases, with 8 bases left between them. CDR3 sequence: CASSFNRDEQYF. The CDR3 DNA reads TGTGCCAGCAGCTTTAATCGGGACGAGCAGTACTTC. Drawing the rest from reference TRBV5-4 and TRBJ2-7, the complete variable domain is ETGVTQSPTHLIKTRGQQVTLRCSSQSGHNTVSWYQQALGQGPQFIFQYYREEENGRGNFPPRFSGLQFPNYSSELNVNALELDDSALYLCASSFNRDEQYFGPGTRLTVT.

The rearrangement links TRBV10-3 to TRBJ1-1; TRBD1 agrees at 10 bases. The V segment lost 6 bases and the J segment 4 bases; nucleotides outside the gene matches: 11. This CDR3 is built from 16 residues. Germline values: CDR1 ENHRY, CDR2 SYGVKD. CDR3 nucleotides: TGTGCCATCAGAACCGGGACAGGGGTTGATGGCACTGAAGCTTTCTTT. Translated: CAIRTGTGVDGTEAFF.

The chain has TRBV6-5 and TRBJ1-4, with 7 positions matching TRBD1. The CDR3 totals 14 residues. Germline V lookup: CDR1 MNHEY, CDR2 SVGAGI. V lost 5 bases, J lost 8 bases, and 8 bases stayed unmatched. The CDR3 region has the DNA TGTGCCAGCAGTAATAGGGGGCCCCGAGAAAAACTGTTTTTT. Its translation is CASSNRGPREKLFF.

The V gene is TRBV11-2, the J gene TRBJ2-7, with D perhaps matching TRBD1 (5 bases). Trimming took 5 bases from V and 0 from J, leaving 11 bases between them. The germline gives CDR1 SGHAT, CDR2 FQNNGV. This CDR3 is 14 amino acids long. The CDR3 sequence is CASSPQTVSYEQYF. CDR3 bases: TGTGCCAGCAGCCCTCAGACAGTCTCCTACGAGCAGTACTTC.

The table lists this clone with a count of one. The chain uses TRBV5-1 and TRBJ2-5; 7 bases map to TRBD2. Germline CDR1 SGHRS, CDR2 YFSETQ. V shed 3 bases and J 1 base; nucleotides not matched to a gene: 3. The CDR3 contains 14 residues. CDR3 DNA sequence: TGCGCCAGCAGCTACTCTAGCGGCCAAGAGACCCAGTACTTC. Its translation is CASSYSSGQETQYF.

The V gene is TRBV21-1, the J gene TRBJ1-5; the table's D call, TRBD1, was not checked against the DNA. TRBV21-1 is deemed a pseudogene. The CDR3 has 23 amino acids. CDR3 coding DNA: TGTGCCAGCAGCAAGAGGGAGTCGAGACAGGATTTATTCTCTCAGTATAGCAATCAGCCCCAGCATTTT. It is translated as CASSKRESRQDLFSQYSNQPQHF.

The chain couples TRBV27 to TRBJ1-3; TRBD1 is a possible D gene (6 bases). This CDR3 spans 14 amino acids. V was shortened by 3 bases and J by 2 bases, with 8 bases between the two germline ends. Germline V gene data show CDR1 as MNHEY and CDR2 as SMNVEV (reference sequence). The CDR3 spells CASSFRGTGNTIYF. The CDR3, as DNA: TGTGCCAGCAGTTTTAGGGGGACTGGAAACACCATATATTTT.

The DNA of the CDR3 is TGTGCCAGCTCACCCCAGGTGGCCATCCAAGAGACCCAGTACTTC. This translates into CASSPQVAIQETQYF. The chain links TRBV18 to TRBJ2-5; no reliable D call. The V end was cut by 3 bases, the J end by 1 base, with 12 bases between. There are 15 residues in the CDR3. Germline V gives CDR1 KGHSH, CDR2 LQKENI.

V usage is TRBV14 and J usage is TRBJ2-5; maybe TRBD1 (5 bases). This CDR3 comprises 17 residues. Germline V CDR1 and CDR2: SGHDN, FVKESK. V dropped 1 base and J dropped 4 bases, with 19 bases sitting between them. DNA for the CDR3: TGTGCCAGCAGCCAAGGGTTCATGGGGCCAGGTCGAGAGACCCAGTACTTC. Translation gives CASSQGFMGPGRETQYF.

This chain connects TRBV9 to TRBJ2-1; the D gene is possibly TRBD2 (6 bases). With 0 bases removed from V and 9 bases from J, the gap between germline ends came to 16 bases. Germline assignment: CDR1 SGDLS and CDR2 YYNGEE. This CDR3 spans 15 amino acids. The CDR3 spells CASSVVAGSVTEQFF. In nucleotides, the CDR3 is TGTGCCAGCAGCGTAGTGGCCGGGAGTGTCACTGAGCAGTTCTTC.

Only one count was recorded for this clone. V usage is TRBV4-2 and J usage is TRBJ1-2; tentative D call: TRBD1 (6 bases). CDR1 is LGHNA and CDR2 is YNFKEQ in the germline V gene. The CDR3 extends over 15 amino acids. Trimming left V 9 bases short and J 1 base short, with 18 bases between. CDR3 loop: CASTEDSLVNYGYTF. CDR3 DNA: TGTGCCAGTACTGAGGACAGTTTAGTTAACTATGGCTACACCTTC.